This TCR beta chain comes out of a study of blood T cell repertoires in COVID-19. V was pared by 6 bases and J by 1 base, with 26 bases between. The CDR3 loop spans 19 amino acids. Germline V CDR1 and CDR2: LGHNA, YNFKEQ. Profiled with immunoSEQ multiplex PCR; TCRdb holds only in-frame clones, not every one. The table includes roughly 49,000 clones, around 84% detected once. The sequencing sample was made of peripheral blood. The receptor was isolated from a man in his fifties with acute or convalescent COVID-19. The chain joins TRBV4-2 to TRBJ2-3, with D possibly TRBD2 on 10 matching bases. Written as DNA, the CDR3 is TGTGCCAGCAGTCCCGGGACAGGGTCTAGCGGGAGAGGCACAGATACGCAGTATTTT. Its translation: CASSPGTGSSGRGTDTQYF.